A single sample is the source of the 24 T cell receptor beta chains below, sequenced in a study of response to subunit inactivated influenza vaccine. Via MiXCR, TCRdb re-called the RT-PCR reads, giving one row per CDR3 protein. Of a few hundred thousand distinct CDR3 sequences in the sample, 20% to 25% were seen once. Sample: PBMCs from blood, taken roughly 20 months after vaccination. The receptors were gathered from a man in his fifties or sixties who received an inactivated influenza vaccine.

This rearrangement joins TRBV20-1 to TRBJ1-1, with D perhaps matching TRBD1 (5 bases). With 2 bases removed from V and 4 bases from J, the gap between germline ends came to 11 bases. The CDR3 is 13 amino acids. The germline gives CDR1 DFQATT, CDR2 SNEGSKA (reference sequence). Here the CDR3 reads CSARNRRGTEAFF. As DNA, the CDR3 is TGCAGTGCTAGAAACAGGAGGGGCACTGAAGCTTTCTTT.

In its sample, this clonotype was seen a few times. For the CDR3, the DNA is TGCAGTGCTAGAGAGAACTCGCTAAGCACCGGGGAGCTGTTTTTT. It is translated as CSARENSLSTGELFF. V usage is TRBV20-1 and J usage is TRBJ2-2; D not certain. Trimming took 0 bases from V and 4 from J, leaving 12 bases between them. Looked up from germline, CDR1 is DFQATT and CDR2 is SNEGSKA (reference sequence). The CDR3 sequence is 15 residues long.

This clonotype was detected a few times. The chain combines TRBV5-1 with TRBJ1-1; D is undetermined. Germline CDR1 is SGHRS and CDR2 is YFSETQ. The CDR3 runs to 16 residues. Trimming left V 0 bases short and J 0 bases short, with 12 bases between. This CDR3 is CASSLGRSGVNTEAFF. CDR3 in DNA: TGCGCCAGCAGCTTGGGCCGGTCCGGGGTGAACACTGAAGCTTTCTTT.

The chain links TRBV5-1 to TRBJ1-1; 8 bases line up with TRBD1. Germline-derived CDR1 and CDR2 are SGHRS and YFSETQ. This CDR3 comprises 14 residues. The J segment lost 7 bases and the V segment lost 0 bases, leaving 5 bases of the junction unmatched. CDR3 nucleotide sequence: TGCGCCAGCAGCTTGGGGGGACAGGTCTATGAAGCTTTCTTT. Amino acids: CASSLGGQVYEAFF.

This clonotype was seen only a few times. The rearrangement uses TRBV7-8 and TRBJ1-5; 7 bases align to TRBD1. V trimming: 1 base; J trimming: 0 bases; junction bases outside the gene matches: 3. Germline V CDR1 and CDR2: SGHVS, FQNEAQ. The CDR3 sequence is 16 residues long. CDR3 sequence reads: CASSLEQGFSNQPQHF. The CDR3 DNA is TGTGCCAGCAGCTTAGAACAGGGGTTTAGCAATCAGCCCCAGCATTTT.

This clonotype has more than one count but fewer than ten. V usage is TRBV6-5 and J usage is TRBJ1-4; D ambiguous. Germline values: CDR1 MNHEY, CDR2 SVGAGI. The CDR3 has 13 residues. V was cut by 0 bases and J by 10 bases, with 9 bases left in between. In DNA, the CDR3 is TGTGCCAGCAGTTACTCAGGGAAGGGAAAACTGTTTTTT. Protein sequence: CASSYSGKGKLFF.

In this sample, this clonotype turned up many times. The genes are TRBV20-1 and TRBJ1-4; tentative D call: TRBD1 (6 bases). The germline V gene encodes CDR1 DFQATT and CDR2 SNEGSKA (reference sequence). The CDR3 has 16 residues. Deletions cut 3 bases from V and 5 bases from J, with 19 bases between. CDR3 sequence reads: CSARPRGTTGNEKLFF. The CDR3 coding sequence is TGCAGTGCTAGGCCCAGGGGAACTACAGGGAATGAAAAACTGTTTTTT.

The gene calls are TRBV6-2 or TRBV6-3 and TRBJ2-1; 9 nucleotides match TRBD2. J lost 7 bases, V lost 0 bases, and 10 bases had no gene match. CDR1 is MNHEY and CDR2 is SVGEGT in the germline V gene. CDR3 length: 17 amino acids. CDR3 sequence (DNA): TGTGCCAGCAGTTACTCCTACTGGGCGGGAGGGGTTAATGAGCAGTTCTTC. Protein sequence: CASSYSYWAGGVNEQFF.

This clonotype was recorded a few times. CDR3 coding DNA: TGCAGTGCCCCGGATGGCTACACCTTC. It encodes CSAPDGYTF. The chain recombines TRBV20-1 with TRBJ1-2; no clear D. Germline lookup yields CDR1 DFQATT and CDR2 SNEGSKA (reference sequence). The V gene lost 6 bases and the J gene lost 6 bases, with 5 bases spanning the gap. This CDR3 region has 9 residues.

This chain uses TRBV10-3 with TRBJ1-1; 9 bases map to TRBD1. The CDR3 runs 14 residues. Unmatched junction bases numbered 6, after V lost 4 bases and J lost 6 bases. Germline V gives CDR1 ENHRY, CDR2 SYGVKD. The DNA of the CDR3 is TGTGCCATCAGTGTCGGGACAGGGAAGTCTGAAGCTTTCTTT. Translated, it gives CAISVGTGKSEAFF.

Here the CDR3 DNA reads TGTGCCAGCAGTTACTCCATGACAGTGGATCTGGATTCACCCCTCCACTTT. Protein sequence: CASSYSMTVDLDSPLHF. The chain carries TRBV6-2 or TRBV6-3 and TRBJ1-6; possibly TRBD1 for D (5 bases). The CDR3 has 17 residues. V was shortened by 0 bases and J by 8 bases, with 17 bases between the two germline ends. Germline V gene data show CDR1 as MNHEY and CDR2 as SVGEGT.

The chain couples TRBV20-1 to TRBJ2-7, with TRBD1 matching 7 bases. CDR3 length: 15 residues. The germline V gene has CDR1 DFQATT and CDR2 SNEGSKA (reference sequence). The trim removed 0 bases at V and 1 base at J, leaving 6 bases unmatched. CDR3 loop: CSAREVGTASYEQYF. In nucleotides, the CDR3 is TGCAGTGCTAGAGAAGTAGGGACAGCTTCCTACGAGCAGTACTTC.

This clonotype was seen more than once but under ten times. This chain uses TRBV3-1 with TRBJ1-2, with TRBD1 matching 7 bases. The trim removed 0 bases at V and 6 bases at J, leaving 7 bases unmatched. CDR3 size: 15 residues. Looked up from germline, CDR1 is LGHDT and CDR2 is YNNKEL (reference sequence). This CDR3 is CASSQEARGLNGYTF. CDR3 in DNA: TGTGCCAGCAGCCAAGAAGCGAGGGGGCTAAATGGCTACACCTTC. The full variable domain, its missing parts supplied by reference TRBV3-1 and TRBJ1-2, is DTAVSQTPKYLVTQMGNDKSIKCEQNLGHDTMYWYKQDSKKFLKIMFSYNNKELIINETVPNRFSPKSPDKAHLNLHINSLELGDSAVYFCASSQEARGLNGYTFGSGTRLTVV.

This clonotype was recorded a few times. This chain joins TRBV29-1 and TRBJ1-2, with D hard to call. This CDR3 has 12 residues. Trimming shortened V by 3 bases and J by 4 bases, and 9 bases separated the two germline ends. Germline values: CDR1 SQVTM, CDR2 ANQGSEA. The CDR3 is CSVESHLYGYTF. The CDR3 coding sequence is TGCAGCGTTGAGTCACATCTCTATGGCTACACCTTC.

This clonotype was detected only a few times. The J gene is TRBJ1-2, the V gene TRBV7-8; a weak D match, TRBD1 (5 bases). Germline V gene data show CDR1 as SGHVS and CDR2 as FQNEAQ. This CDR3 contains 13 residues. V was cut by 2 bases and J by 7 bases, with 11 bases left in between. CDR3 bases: TGTGCCAGCAGCTTAATCCCCCAGGGTGGCTACACCTTC. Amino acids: CASSLIPQGGYTF.

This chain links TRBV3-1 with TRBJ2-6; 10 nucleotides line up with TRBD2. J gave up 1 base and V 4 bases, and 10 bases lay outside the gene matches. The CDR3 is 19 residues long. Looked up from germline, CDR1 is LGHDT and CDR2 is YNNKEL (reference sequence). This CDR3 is CASSPLHSGGKSGANVLTF. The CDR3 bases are TGTGCCAGCAGCCCCCTTCATAGCGGGGGGAAATCTGGGGCCAACGTCCTGACTTTC. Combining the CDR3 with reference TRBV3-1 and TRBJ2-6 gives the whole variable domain DTAVSQTPKYLVTQMGNDKSIKCEQNLGHDTMYWYKQDSKKFLKIMFSYNNKELIINETVPNRFSPKSPDKAHLNLHINSLELGDSAVYFCASSPLHSGGKSGANVLTFGAGSRLTVL.

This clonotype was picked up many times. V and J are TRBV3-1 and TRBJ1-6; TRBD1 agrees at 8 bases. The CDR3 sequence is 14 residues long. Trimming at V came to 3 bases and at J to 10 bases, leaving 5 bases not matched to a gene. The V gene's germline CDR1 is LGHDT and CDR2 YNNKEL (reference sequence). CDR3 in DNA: TGTGCCAGCAGCCAGGGACAGGTTGAGTCACCCCTCCACTTT. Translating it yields CASSQGQVESPLHF.

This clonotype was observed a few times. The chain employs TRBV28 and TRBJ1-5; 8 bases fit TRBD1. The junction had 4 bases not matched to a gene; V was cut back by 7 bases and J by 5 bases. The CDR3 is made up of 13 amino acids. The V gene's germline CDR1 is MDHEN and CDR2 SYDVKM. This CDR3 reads CASTDRDDQPQHF. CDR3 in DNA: TGTGCCAGCACGGACAGGGACGATCAGCCCCAGCATTTT.

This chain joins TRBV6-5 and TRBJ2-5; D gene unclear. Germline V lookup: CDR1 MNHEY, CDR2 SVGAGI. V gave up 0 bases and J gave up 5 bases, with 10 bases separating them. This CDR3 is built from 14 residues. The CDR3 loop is CASSYSPRTETQYF. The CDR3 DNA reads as TGTGCCAGCAGTTACTCGCCTAGAACCGAGACCCAGTACTTC.

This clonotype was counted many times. In DNA form, the CDR3 reads TGTGCCAGCAGCCCCCTCGGGCTATCCCCCCTCCACTTT. As protein: CASSPLGLSPLHF. The chain is built from TRBV7-2 and TRBJ1-6, with unresolved D. With 5 bases removed from V and 13 bases from J, the gap between germline ends came to 15 bases. This CDR3 is 13 amino acids long. CDR1 and CDR2 from the germline V gene are SGHTA and FQGNSA.

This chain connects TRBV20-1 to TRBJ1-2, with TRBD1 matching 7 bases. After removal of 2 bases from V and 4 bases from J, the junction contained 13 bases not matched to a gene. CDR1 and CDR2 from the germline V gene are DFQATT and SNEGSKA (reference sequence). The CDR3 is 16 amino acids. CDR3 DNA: TGCAGTGCTAGACCCGGGACAGATCAAGGCATCTATGGCTACACCTTC. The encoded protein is CSARPGTDQGIYGYTF.

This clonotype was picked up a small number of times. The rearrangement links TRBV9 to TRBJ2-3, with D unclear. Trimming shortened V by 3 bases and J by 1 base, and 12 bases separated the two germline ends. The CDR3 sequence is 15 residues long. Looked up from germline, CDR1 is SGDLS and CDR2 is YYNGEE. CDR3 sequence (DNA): TGTGCCAGCAGCGAGACCCCGACGGGCACAGATACGCAGTATTTT. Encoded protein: CASSETPTGTDTQYF.

The CDR3 spells CASSEGVGGGVDSNQPQHF. The CDR3, as DNA: TGTGCCAGCAGTGAAGGTGTAGGAGGGGGCGTGGATAGCAATCAGCCCCAGCATTTT. The chain is built from TRBV2 and TRBJ1-5, with TRBD1 matching over 7 bases. CDR1 is SNHLY, CDR2 FYNNEI, per germline. The V and J ends lost 1 base and 0 bases, in that order; junction bases with no gene match: 12. CDR3 length: 19 amino acids. Complete variable domain (other parts from reference TRBV2 and TRBJ1-5): EPEVTQTPSHQVTQMGQEVILRCVPISNHLYFYWYRQILGQKVEFLVSFYNNEISEKSEIFDDQFSVERPDGSNFTLKIRSTKLEDSAMYFCASSEGVGGGVDSNQPQHFGDGTRLSIL.

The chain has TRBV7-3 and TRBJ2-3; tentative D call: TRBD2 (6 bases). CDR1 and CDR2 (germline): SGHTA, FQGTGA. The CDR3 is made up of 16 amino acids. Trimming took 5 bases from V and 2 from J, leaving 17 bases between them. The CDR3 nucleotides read TGTGCCAGCAGCCAGCGGGCCCAGGCCTTCACAGATACGCAGTATTTT. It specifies CASSQRAQAFTDTQYF.